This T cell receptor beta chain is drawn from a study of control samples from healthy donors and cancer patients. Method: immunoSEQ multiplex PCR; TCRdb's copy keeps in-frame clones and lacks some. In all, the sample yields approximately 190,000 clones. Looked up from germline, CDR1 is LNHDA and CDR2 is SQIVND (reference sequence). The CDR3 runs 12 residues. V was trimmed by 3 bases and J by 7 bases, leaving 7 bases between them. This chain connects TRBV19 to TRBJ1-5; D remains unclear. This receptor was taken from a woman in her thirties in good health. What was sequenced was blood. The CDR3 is CASSIGLQPQHF. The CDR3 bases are TGTGCCAGTAGTATCGGGCTACAGCCCCAGCATTTT.